Below, one T cell receptor (beta chain) is given with its context. Deletions cut 7 bases from V and 7 bases from J, with 14 bases between. CDR1 is MNHEY and CDR2 is SVGEGT in the germline V gene. CDR3 size: 13 residues. TCRdb redid the calling of the RT-PCR reads with MiXCR, one entry per CDR3 protein. The sample carries about 700,000 distinct CDR3 sequences, approximately 14% recorded once. The chain employs TRBV6-2 or TRBV6-3 and TRBJ1-5; a weak D match, TRBD1 (6 bases). Sequenced material: memory CD4+ T cells from blood. The source of this sequence is a female donor in good health, serving as a healthy control. The CDR3 nucleotides read TGTGCCAGCACGACCCCAGGGGACCAGCCCCAGCATTTT. Its translation: CASTTPGDQPQHF.